Listed below are T cell receptor beta chains from one sample, sequenced in a study of OX40 agonist ivuxolimab in advanced cancers. Sequencing was performed with immunoSEQ multiplex PCR; in TCRdb, only in-frame clones are kept and a portion is missing. Of around 67,000 clones in the sample, around 84% were seen once. Source: CD4+ or CD8+ T cells sorted from blood, taken in a trial of the OX40 agonist ivuxolimab. These receptors all come from an adult with an advanced solid tumor such as melanoma, head and neck, liver or kidney cancer. The CDR3 runs from the conserved cysteine through the conserved F or W. Fields, in order: J gene, D gene, V gene, CDR3 length, clone size, CDR3 protein, CDR3 DNA. The D gene is left open where the match is weak. Rows may omit the clone size; those that give it use once, few, many or a size class.

TRBJ2-7,NA,TRBV7-2,15,NA,CASSRRSTLAYEQYF,TGTGCCAGCAGCCGCCGGAGTACGCTGGCCTACGAGCAGTACTTC
TRBJ2-2,NA,TRBV2,13,NA,CASRGEHTGELFF,TGTGCCAGCAGAGGGGAACACACCGGGGAGCTGTTTTTT
TRBJ2-7,NA,TRBV2,16,once,CASSGGGSRSSYEQYF,TGTGCCAGCAGTGGTGGAGGTAGCAGGAGCTCCTACGAGCAGTACTTC
TRBJ2-3,NA,TRBV5-6,15,NA,CASSLAEGFTDTQYF,TGTGCCAGCAGCTTGGCTGAGGGGTTCACAGATACGCAGTATTTT
TRBJ1-4,TRBD1,TRBV9,15,NA,CASSVEGQGDEKLFF,TGTGCCAGCAGCGTAGAAGGCCAGGGGGATGAAAAACTGTTTTTT
TRBJ2-5,NA,TRBV5-1,16,NA,CASSRTVGVLQETQYF,TGCGCCAGCAGCAGGACTGTGGGGGTTCTCCAAGAGACCCAGTACTTC
TRBJ1-2,NA,TRBV30,13,NA,CAWSLYRVQGYTF,TGTGCCTGGAGTCTGTACAGGGTACAGGGCTACACCTTC
TRBJ2-1,TRBD1,TRBV19,14,NA,CASSIGITGDEQFF,TGTGCCAGTAGTATAGGGATAACAGGGGATGAGCAGTTCTTC
TRBJ2-3,NA,TRBV9,15,NA,CASSEGTPGVDTQYF,TGTGCCAGCAGCGAGGGGACACCGGGGGTAGATACGCAGTATTTT
TRBJ2-1,NA,TRBV7-8,15,NA,CASSSEGTPYNEQFF,TGTGCCAGCAGCTCTGAGGGGACCCCCTACAATGAGCAGTTCTTC
TRBJ2-7,TRBD1,TRBV28,13,NA,CASNRQGTYEQYF,TGTGCCAGCAACCGACAGGGAACCTACGAGCAGTACTTC